Below are 13 T cell receptor beta chains sequenced from a single sample in a study of T cells in Graves' hyperthyroidism and ophthalmopathy. TCR beta CDR3 region amplification was performed from RNA transcripts. HTBI primers were used for first-round RT-PCR of the TCR CDR3. MiXCR, run by TCRdb on the multiplex PCR reads, gives a single entry per CDR3 protein. The table shows about 620,000 distinct CDR3 sequences, with roughly 15% occurring only once. Sequenced: blood. The receptors come from a woman in her 30s with Graves' hyperthyroidism.

This clonotype was seen more than once but under ten times. V and J are TRBV30 and TRBJ2-7; D might be TRBD2 (7 bases). Germline CDR1 reads GTSNPN; CDR2 reads SVGIG (reference sequence). This CDR3 spans 14 amino acids. Deletions cut 0 bases from V and 5 bases from J, with 14 bases between. The CDR3 bases are TGTGCCTGGAGTGTAGGGGGGGCGCGGGACGAGCAGTACTTC. Protein: CAWSVGGARDEQYF.

This clonotype was seen repeatedly, ten times or more. The chain employs TRBV30 and TRBJ1-1, with TRBD1 matching over 8 bases. The junction had 2 bases not matched to a gene; V was cut back by 1 base and J by 4 bases. This CDR3 comprises 13 residues. The germline V gene encodes CDR1 GTSNPN and CDR2 SVGIG (reference sequence). The CDR3 loop reads CAWSAQGATEAFF. The CDR3 region has the DNA TGTGCCTGGAGTGCGCAGGGGGCCACTGAAGCTTTCTTT.

This clonotype appeared many times. CDR3 protein: CAWSGRQDSYEQYF. The CDR3 nucleotides read TGTGCCTGGAGTGGCCGACAGGATTCCTACGAGCAGTACTTC. This rearrangement joins TRBV30 to TRBJ2-7; D perhaps matches TRBD1 (6 bases). This CDR3 region has 14 residues. CDR1 and CDR2 (germline): GTSNPN, SVGIG (reference sequence). The V and J ends lost 1 base and 1 base respectively, with 11 bases between them.

This clonotype was found many times. The rearrangement links TRBV30 to TRBJ1-4; 10 bases are a match to TRBD1. This CDR3 has 14 amino acids. After removal of 1 base from V and 6 bases from J, the junction contained 2 bases not matched to a gene. Per germline, CDR1 GTSNPN and CDR2 SVGIG (reference sequence). This chain's CDR3 is CAWSGDRGDEKLFF. The CDR3 DNA sequence: TGTGCCTGGAGTGGGGACAGGGGAGATGAAAAACTGTTTTTT.

The CDR3 nucleotides read TGTGCCAGCAGTTCCTTTGGGGATACGCAGTATTTT. Its protein product is CASSSFGDTQYF. This chain connects TRBV5-8 to TRBJ2-3; D unresolved. The length of the CDR3 is 12 residues. V lost 5 bases and J 6 bases, leaving 10 bases between the germline ends. Looked up from germline, CDR1 is SGHTS and CDR2 is YDEGEE.

The rearrangement links TRBV27 to TRBJ2-2; 9 bases fit TRBD2. This CDR3 is 18 amino acids long. The V gene's germline CDR1 is MNHEY and CDR2 SMNVEV (reference sequence). J was trimmed by 2 bases and V by 4 bases; bases with no gene match: 11. The CDR3 loop is CASSSPGLATHNTGELFF. The CDR3 DNA reads TGTGCCAGCAGTTCCCCGGGACTAGCCACTCATAACACCGGGGAGCTGTTTTTT.

In this sample, this clonotype turned up a few times. CDR3 sequence reads: CAFHDGEDWNTGELFF. DNA for the CDR3: TGTGCCTTTCATGATGGTGAAGATTGGAACACCGGGGAGCTGTTTTTT. The J gene is TRBJ2-2, the V gene TRBV2; D is ambiguous. CDR1 and CDR2 from the germline V gene are SNHLY and FYNNEI. V was shortened by 11 bases and J by 1 base, with 20 bases between the two germline ends. This CDR3 region has 16 residues.

The chain recombines TRBV5-6 with TRBJ1-2; D remains ambiguous. The CDR3 length is 12 residues. The V and J ends lost 2 bases and 10 bases respectively, with 12 bases between them. Germline V gene data show CDR1 as SGHDT and CDR2 as YYEEEE. CDR3 sequence (DNA): TGTGCCAGCAGCTTTATTCTCGCGGACTACACCTTC. Translation: CASSFILADYTF.

This clonotype has a handful of counts. This rearrangement joins TRBV12-3 or TRBV12-4 to TRBJ1-1; D call uncertain. The CDR3 is 11 residues long. V shed 5 bases and J shed 6 bases, with 7 bases lying between them. The CDR3 bases are TGTGCCAGCAGTGATCCATCTGAAGCTTTCTTT. As protein: CASSDPSEAFF.

This clonotype occurred many times. The genes are TRBV28 and TRBJ2-5; 8 bases fit TRBD1. CDR1 and CDR2 from the germline V gene are MDHEN and SYDVKM. The CDR3 runs to 15 residues. V shed 4 bases, J shed 3 bases, and the junction held 7 bases outside the gene matches. The DNA for the CDR3 is TGTGCCAGCAGTTCCGGGACAGGTGGGAAAGAGACCCAGTACTTC. Translated, it gives CASSSGTGGKETQYF.

The chain uses TRBV20-1 and TRBJ1-3, with D maybe TRBD1 (6 bases). The germline gives CDR1 DFQATT, CDR2 SNEGSKA (reference sequence). CDR3 length equals 13 residues. Trimming shortened V by 4 bases and J by 0 bases, and 7 bases separated the two germline ends. The CDR3 DNA reads TGCAGTGCTACGGGGGCCTCTGGAAACACCATATATTTT. Encoded protein: CSATGASGNTIYF.

This clonotype has at least ten counts. The genes are TRBV7-8 and TRBJ1-1; 8 positions match TRBD1. Germline assignment: CDR1 SGHVS and CDR2 FQNEAQ. The CDR3 runs 14 residues. V shed 5 bases and J 4 bases; nucleotides not matched to a gene: 6. The DNA for the CDR3 is TGTGCCAGCAGCCCTACAGGGGGGTCCACTGAAGCTTTCTTT. It codes for CASSPTGGSTEAFF.

This clonotype was recorded at least ten times. V usage is TRBV3-1 and J usage is TRBJ2-1; D is unresolved. CDR1 and CDR2 from the germline V gene are LGHDT and YNNKEL (reference sequence). The CDR3 contains 12 residues. The V end was cut by 4 bases, the J end by 6 bases, with 7 bases between. DNA for the CDR3: TGTGCCAGCAGCCGGACCGGCAATGAGCAGTTCTTC. It specifies CASSRTGNEQFF.